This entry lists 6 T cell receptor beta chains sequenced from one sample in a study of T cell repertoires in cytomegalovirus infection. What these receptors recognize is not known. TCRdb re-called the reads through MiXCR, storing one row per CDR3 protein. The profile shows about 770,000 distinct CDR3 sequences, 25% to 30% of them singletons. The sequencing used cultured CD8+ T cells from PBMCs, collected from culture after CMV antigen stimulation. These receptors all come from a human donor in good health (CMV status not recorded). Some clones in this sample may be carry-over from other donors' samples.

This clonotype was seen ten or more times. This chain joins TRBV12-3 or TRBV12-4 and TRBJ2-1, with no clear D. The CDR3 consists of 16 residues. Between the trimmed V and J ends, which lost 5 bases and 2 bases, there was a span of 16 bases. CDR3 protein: CASSPPLGGTYNEQFF. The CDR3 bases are TGTGCCAGCAGTCCTCCTCTGGGCGGAACCTACAATGAGCAGTTCTTC.

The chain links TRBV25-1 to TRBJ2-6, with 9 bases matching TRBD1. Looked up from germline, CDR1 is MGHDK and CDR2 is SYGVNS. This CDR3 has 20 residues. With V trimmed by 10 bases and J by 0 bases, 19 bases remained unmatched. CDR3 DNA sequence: TGTGCCACCTCCGGGACAGGGTCTTTCCGCGCCTACTCTGGGGCCAACGTCCTGACTTTC. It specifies CATSGTGSFRAYSGANVLTF.

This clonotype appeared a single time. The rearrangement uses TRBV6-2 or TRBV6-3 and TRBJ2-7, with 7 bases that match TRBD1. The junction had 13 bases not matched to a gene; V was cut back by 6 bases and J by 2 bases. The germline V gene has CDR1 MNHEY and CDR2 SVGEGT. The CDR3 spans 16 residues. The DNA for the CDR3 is TGTGCCAGCAGGACGGAATCCGGGACAGTCCCCTACGAGCAGTACGTC. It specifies CASRTESGTVPYEQYV.

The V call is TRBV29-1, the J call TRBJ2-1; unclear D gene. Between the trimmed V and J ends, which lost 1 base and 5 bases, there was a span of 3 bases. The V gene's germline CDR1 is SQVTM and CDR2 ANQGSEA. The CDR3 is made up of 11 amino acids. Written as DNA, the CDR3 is TGCAGCGTTGAAGTAAACAATGAGCAGTTCTTC. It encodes CSVEVNNEQFF.

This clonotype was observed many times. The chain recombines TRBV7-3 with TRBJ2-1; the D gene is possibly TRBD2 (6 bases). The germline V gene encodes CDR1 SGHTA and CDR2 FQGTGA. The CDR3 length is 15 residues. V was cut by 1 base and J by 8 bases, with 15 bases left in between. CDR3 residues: CASSLMGRGVYEQFF. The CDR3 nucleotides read TGTGCCAGCAGCTTAATGGGGCGCGGGGTCTATGAGCAGTTCTTC.

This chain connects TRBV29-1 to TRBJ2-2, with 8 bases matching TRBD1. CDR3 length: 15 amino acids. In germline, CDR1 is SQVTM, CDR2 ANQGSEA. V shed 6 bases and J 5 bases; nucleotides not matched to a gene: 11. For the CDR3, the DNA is TGCAGCGTAATCGGACAGGGCGACTGGACCGGGGAGCTGTTTTTT. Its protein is CSVIGQGDWTGELFF.